One sample yielded the 30 T cell receptor beta chains listed below, sequenced in a study of cytomegalovirus exposure and HLA in healthy donors. PCR was performed using 60 Vbeta and 13 Jbeta primers. Libraries were prepared by immunoSEQ multiplex PCR; TCRdb keeps only in-frame clonotypes and omits some of them. The sample has around 250,000 clones, about 93% seen once; the top ten hold about 1.7%. The material sequenced was PBMCs. The receptor set was obtained from a girl aged 2-15 years in good health and CMV-seronegative.

The rearrangement links TRBV18 to TRBJ2-7, with 8 positions matching TRBD2. Germline-derived CDR1 and CDR2 are KGHSH and LQKENI. The length of the CDR3 is 14 residues. V gave up 4 bases and J gave up 5 bases; unmatched junction bases: 7. The CDR3 loop reads CASSRPGLGNEQYF. The CDR3 DNA reads TGTGCCAGCTCACGCCCGGGACTAGGGAACGAGCAGTACTTC.

This sequence joins TRBV25-1 and TRBJ2-7, with a tentative D call TRBD1 (7 bases). From germline, CDR1 is MGHDK and CDR2 SYGVNS. The CDR3 totals 15 residues. V was pared by 1 base and J by 1 base, with 11 bases between. The CDR3 here is CASSEWAGGSYEQYF. CDR3 nucleotides: TGTGCCAGCAGTGAATGGGCAGGGGGGTCCTACGAGCAGTACTTC.

The rearrangement joins TRBV27 to TRBJ2-7, with 8 bases fitting TRBD2. The CDR3 consists of 14 residues. V lost 7 bases and J lost 6; bases outside the gene matches: 11. The germline gives CDR1 MNHEY, CDR2 SMNVEV (reference sequence). The CDR3 DNA reads as TGTGCCAGCACCACACCGGGGGGGGGCCCCGAGCAGTACTTC. Protein: CASTTPGGGPEQYF.

This clone was counted a few times. V usage is TRBV5-1 and J usage is TRBJ1-1, with a weak D call TRBD1 (5 bases). The CDR3 contains 14 residues. V was cut by 5 bases and J by 2 bases, with 13 bases left in between. The germline gives CDR1 SGHRS, CDR2 YFSETQ. The CDR3 coding sequence is TGCGCCAGCAGTATTGACAGAACTAACACTGAAGCTTTCTTT. This translates into CASSIDRTNTEAFF.

This chain connects TRBV10-3 to TRBJ2-5; 8 nucleotides align to TRBD1. The assigned J gene may be wrong: the sequence end matches TRBJ2-7 better. The CDR3 sequence is 14 residues long. Germline values: CDR1 ENHRY, CDR2 SYGVKD. DNA for the CDR3: TGTGCCAGCACTTCAGGGGGCTTATCCTACGAGCAGTACTTC. It encodes CASTSGGLSYEQYF.

In its sample, this clone was seen once. For the CDR3, the DNA is TGTGCCTGGAGTCCTTCCCCGGGACAACGTCATTCACCCCTCCACTTT. This gives the protein CAWSPSPGQRHSPLHF. This chain links TRBV30 with TRBJ1-6, with D possibly TRBD1 on 6 matching bases. This CDR3 region has 16 residues. Trimming took 2 bases from V and 8 from J, leaving 19 bases between them. Germline V gene lookup returns CDR1 GTSNPN and CDR2 SVGIG (reference sequence).

The CDR3 DNA is TGTGCCAGCAGGGGACAGGGTGACCTCCCTCCGAACACCGGGGAGCTGTTTTTT. This gives the protein CASRGQGDLPPNTGELFF. The chain joins TRBV6-4 to TRBJ2-2; 9 positions match TRBD1. In germline, CDR1 is MRHNA, CDR2 SNTAGT. J gave up 0 bases and V 6 bases, and 11 bases lay outside the gene matches. This CDR3 comprises 18 residues.

This CDR3 is CASSLGQGYNQPQHF. Written as DNA, the CDR3 is TGTGCCAGCAGTTTGGGGCAGGGGTATAATCAGCCCCAGCATTTT. The V call is TRBV27, the J call TRBJ1-5; tentatively, D is TRBD1 (6 bases). Looked up from germline, CDR1 is MNHEY and CDR2 is SMNVEV (reference sequence). V was pared by 3 bases and J by 4 bases, with 13 bases between. This CDR3 region has 15 residues.

The chain joins TRBV7-6 to TRBJ2-2; 8 nucleotides agree with TRBD2. V trimming: 5 bases; J trimming: 1 base; junction bases outside the gene matches: 9. This CDR3 has 17 residues. CDR1 and CDR2 (germline): SGHVS, FNYEAQ. The CDR3: CASSENTLAGNTGELFF. The DNA of the CDR3 is TGTGCCAGCAGCGAAAACACCCTAGCGGGGAACACCGGGGAGCTGTTTTTT.

The J gene is TRBJ2-5, the V gene TRBV5-8, with 9 bases lining up with TRBD2. The germline gives CDR1 SGHTS, CDR2 YDEGEE. With 0 bases clipped from V and 4 bases from J, the junction kept 4 bases outside the gene matches. The length of the CDR3 is 15 residues. The CDR3 nucleotides read TGTGCCAGCAGCTTGGAGGGACTAGCCAGAGAGACCCAGTACTTC. Amino acid sequence: CASSLEGLARETQYF.

This chain connects TRBV7-9 to TRBJ2-7; D unclear. This CDR3 comprises 13 residues. Trimming took off 3 bases at V and 0 bases at J, with 6 bases between the two ends. CDR1 and CDR2 (germline): SEHNR, FQNEAQ (reference sequence). This chain's CDR3 is CASSFASSYEQYF. The CDR3 DNA reads as TGTGCCAGCAGCTTCGCCAGCTCCTACGAGCAGTACTTC.

Remarks on this clone: Other DNA sequences of this sample code for an identical CDR3. This chain connects TRBV6-5 to TRBJ1-1, with a tentative D call TRBD1 (6 bases). This CDR3 is 14 amino acids long. Trimming removed 0 bases at V and 1 base at J, with 6 bases between. CDR1 and CDR2 (germline): MNHEY, SVGAGI. For the CDR3, the DNA is TGTGCCAGCAGTTACTCGACAGGGAACACTGAAGCTTTCTTT. It translates to CASSYSTGNTEAFF.

CDR3: CASKAAGGNEAFF. CDR3 nucleotides: TGTGCCAGCAAAGCGGCGGGGGGCAATGAAGCTTTCTTT. The chain couples TRBV2 to TRBJ1-1, with D possibly matching TRBD1 (6 bases). V was shortened by 7 bases and J by 7 bases, with 16 bases between the two germline ends. This CDR3 region has 13 residues. Germline lookup yields CDR1 SNHLY and CDR2 FYNNEI.

The chain is built from TRBV27 and TRBJ2-7, with 9 bases that match TRBD1. The V gene end was trimmed by 5 bases and the J gene end by 7 bases; junction bases not matched to a gene: 18. From germline, CDR1 is MNHEY and CDR2 SMNVEV (reference sequence). The CDR3 is made up of 17 amino acids. This CDR3 is CASSPKQGAILTGEQYF. CDR3 bases: TGTGCCAGCAGTCCTAAACAGGGGGCGATCCTTACAGGAGAGCAGTACTTC.

The gene calls are TRBV19 and TRBJ2-5; the D is unclear. This CDR3 region has 15 residues. The germline V gene has CDR1 LNHDA and CDR2 SQIVND (reference sequence). V was cut by 7 bases and J by 0 bases, with 15 bases left in between. This CDR3 reads CASNSPRKYQETQYF. CDR3 DNA sequence: TGTGCCAGTAACTCACCTAGGAAATACCAAGAGACCCAGTACTTC.

The V and J genes are TRBV12-5 and TRBJ1-1; perhaps TRBD1 as D (5 bases). The CDR3 covers 14 residues. V dropped 1 base and J dropped 0 bases, with 6 bases sitting between them. Germline V gene sequence: CDR1 LGHNT, CDR2 FRNRAP. Here the CDR3 reads CASGLGGLNTEAFF. The CDR3, as DNA: TGTGCTAGTGGTTTGGGGGGCTTGAACACTGAAGCTTTCTTT. The full variable domain, in which reference TRBV12-5 and TRBJ1-1 provide the parts outside the CDR3, is DARVTQTPRHKVTEMGQEVTMRCQPILGHNTVFWYRQTMMQGLELLAYFRNRAPLDDSGMPKDRFSAEMPDATLATLKIQPSEPRDSAVYFCASGLGGLNTEAFFGQGTRLTVV.

This clone was seen just once. The DNA of the CDR3 is TGCGCCAGCAGCTTTCGGACAGGAGGGCTCCCAGATACGCAGTATTTT. Encoded protein: CASSFRTGGLPDTQYF. The chain combines TRBV5-1 with TRBJ2-3; D perhaps matches TRBD1 (7 bases). Germline CDR1 SGHRS, CDR2 YFSETQ. The germline V and J ends were trimmed by 2 bases and 4 bases, with 17 bases remaining between them. The CDR3 consists of 16 residues.

The genes are TRBV2 and TRBJ2-5; the D gene is possibly TRBD2 (5 bases). V was trimmed by 6 bases and J by 4 bases, leaving 6 bases between them. Per germline, CDR1 SNHLY and CDR2 FYNNEI. The CDR3 is made up of 11 amino acids. The CDR3: CASRDLETQYF. The CDR3 nucleotides read TGTGCCAGCAGGGACTTAGAGACCCAGTACTTC.

The rearrangement uses TRBV9 and TRBJ2-6; TRBD2 matches 8 bases. V dropped 0 bases and J dropped 3; count of bases not matched to a gene: 2. Germline V gene lookup returns CDR1 SGDLS and CDR2 YYNGEE. The CDR3 runs 16 residues. The CDR3, as DNA: TGTGCCAGCAGCGTAGCGGGGGGGTTTGGGGCCAACGTCCTGACTTTC. This gives the protein CASSVAGGFGANVLTF.

The rearrangement uses TRBV6-5 and TRBJ2-1; 9 positions agree with TRBD2. The CDR3 extends over 15 amino acids. Germline lookup yields CDR1 MNHEY and CDR2 SVGAGI. The ends lost 6 bases at V and 4 bases at J; junction bases unmatched: 7. Written as DNA, the CDR3 is TGTGCCAGCAGCCATAGGACTAGCGCTTACAATGAGCAGTTCTTC. Its translation is CASSHRTSAYNEQFF.

This rearrangement joins TRBV7-9 to TRBJ2-1; TRBD2 matches 7 bases. The trim removed 5 bases at V and 9 bases at J, leaving 10 bases unmatched. The CDR3 has 14 amino acids. Germline CDR1 and CDR2: SEHNR and FQNEAQ (reference sequence). CDR3 coding DNA: TGTGCCAGCAGCCTAGACCTAGCGGTAGGTGAGCAGTTCTTC. Its translation is CASSLDLAVGEQFF.

The table lists this clone with a count of one. The J gene is TRBJ2-2, the V gene TRBV6-7; D possibly corresponds to TRBD2 (7 bases). TRBV6-7 belongs to the ORF category, with a function that is uncertain. V lost 7 bases, J lost 7 bases, and 22 bases lay in between. This CDR3 has 16 residues. As DNA, the CDR3 is TGTGCCAGCACCCCCTCGCGGGGGCCTCGGAGCGGGGAGCTGTTTTTT. Its translation: CASTPSRGPRSGELFF.

The rearrangement uses TRBV5-6 and TRBJ1-1; tentative D call: TRBD1 (6 bases). Germline V lookup: CDR1 SGHDT, CDR2 YYEEEE. Between the trimmed V and J ends, which lost 4 bases and 6 bases, there was a span of 16 bases. The CDR3 spans 14 residues. CDR3 nucleotides: TGTGCCAGCAGCCCGGGGACACTAGGCGCTGAAGCTTTCTTT. It encodes CASSPGTLGAEAFF.

This chain links TRBV4-1 with TRBJ2-1; no clear D. The length of the CDR3 is 15 residues. Trimming pared 0 bases from V and 2 bases from J, leaving 8 bases between. Germline CDR1 MGHRA, CDR2 YSYEKL. The CDR3 DNA follows: TGCGCCAGCAGCCAAGAGGCGGAACCCTACAATGAGCAGTTCTTC. The encoded protein is CASSQEAEPYNEQFF.

The rearrangement joins TRBV19 to TRBJ1-2; 7 positions match TRBD1. The trim removed 6 bases at V and 1 base at J, leaving 8 bases unmatched. Germline CDR1 reads LNHDA; CDR2 reads SQIVND (reference sequence). This CDR3 is built from 15 residues. In nucleotides, the CDR3 is TGTGCCAGTAGCTTTAGACAGGGTGGTAACTATGGCTACACCTTC. It translates to CASSFRQGGNYGYTF. The full variable domain, rest sourced from reference TRBV19 and TRBJ1-2, is DGGITQSPKYLFRKEGQNVTLSCEQNLNHDAMYWYRQDPGQGLRLIYYSQIVNDFQKGDIAEGYSVSREKKESFPLTVTSAQKNPTAFYLCASSFRQGGNYGYTFGSGTRLTVV.

The V gene is TRBV6-1, the J gene TRBJ2-1; weak D call: TRBD2 (6 bases). Looked up from germline, CDR1 is MNHNS and CDR2 is SASEGT. The CDR3 sequence is 16 residues long. V lost 4 bases to trimming and J lost 6 bases, with 19 bases between them. The DNA of the CDR3 is TGTGCCAGCAGTGCCGACCCACCGACTAGTCCCAATGAGCAGTTCTTC. This gives the protein CASSADPPTSPNEQFF.

J is TRBJ2-1 and V is TRBV9; 9 bases match TRBD2. Germline V lookup: CDR1 SGDLS, CDR2 YYNGEE. This CDR3 is built from 16 residues. V lost 6 bases to trimming and J lost 9 bases; unmatched junction nucleotides: 16. The CDR3 region is CASTQRGDSGRFEQFF. CDR3 sequence (DNA): TGTGCCAGCACCCAGAGGGGAGATAGCGGGAGATTTGAGCAGTTCTTC.

The rearrangement links TRBV5-4 to TRBJ2-5; D is unresolved. The germline V gene encodes CDR1 SGHNT and CDR2 YYREEE (reference sequence). The CDR3 consists of 15 residues. Trimming took off 1 base at V and 5 bases at J, with 15 bases between the two ends. CDR3 region: CASSLSELRQETQYF. CDR3 sequence (DNA): TGTGCCAGCAGCTTGTCGGAGTTAAGGCAGGAGACCCAGTACTTC.

J is TRBJ1-6 and V is TRBV9; perhaps TRBD1 as D (6 bases). The CDR3 totals 15 residues. The ends were cut back, 0 bases at V and 9 bases at J, with 13 bases in the middle. CDR1 and CDR2 (germline): SGDLS, YYNGEE. The CDR3 spells CASSVVGGDGSPLHF. CDR3 nucleotide sequence: TGTGCCAGCAGCGTAGTTGGGGGCGACGGTTCACCCCTCCACTTT.

The chain carries TRBV9 and TRBJ2-1; 9 positions agree with TRBD2. CDR1 SGDLS and CDR2 YYNGEE come from the germline V gene. CDR3 length: 19 residues. Trimming took 4 bases from V and 0 from J; bases not matched to a gene: 14. The CDR3 loop reads CASSPHTLAGLSSYNEQFF. For the CDR3, the DNA is TGTGCCAGCAGCCCCCATACTCTAGCGGGGTTAAGCTCCTACAATGAGCAGTTCTTC.